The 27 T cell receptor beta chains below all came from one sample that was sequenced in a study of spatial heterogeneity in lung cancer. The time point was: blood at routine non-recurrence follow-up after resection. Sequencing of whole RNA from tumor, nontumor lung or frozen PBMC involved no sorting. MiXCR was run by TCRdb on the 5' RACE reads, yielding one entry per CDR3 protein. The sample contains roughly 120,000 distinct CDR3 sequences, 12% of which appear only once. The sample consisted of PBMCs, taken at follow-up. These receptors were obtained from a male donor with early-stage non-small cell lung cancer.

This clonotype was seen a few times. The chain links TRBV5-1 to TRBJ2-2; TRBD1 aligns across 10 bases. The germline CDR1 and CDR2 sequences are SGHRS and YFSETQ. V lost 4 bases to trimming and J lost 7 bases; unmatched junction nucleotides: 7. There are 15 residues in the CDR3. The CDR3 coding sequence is TGCGCCAGCAGCCTGCCGGGACAGGGGTTCGGGGAGCTGTTTTTT. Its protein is CASSLPGQGFGELFF.

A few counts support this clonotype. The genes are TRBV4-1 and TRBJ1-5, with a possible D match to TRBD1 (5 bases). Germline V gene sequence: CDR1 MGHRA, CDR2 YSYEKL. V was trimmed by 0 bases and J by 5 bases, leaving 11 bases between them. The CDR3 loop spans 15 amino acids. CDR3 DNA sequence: TGCGCCAGCAGCCAAGATGGGGCAGCTCATCAGCCCCAGCATTTT. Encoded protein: CASSQDGAAHQPQHF.

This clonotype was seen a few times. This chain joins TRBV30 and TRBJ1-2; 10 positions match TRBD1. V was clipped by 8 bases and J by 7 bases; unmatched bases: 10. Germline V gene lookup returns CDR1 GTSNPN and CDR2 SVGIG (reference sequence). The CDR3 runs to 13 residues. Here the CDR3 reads CAARPGQGIGYTF. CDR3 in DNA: TGTGCCGCTCGGCCGGGACAGGGGATTGGCTACACCTTC.

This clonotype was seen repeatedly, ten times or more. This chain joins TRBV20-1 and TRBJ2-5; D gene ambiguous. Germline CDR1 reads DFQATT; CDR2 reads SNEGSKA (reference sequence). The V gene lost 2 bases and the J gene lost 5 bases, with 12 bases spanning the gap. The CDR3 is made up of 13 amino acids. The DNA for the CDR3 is TGCAGTGCTAGACCCGGAGTGGGTGAGACCCAGTACTTC. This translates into CSARPGVGETQYF.

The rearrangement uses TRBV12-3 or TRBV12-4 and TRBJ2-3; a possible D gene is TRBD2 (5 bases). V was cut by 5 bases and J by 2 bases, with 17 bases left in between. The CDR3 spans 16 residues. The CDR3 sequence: CASSARNSAITDTQYF. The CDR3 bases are TGTGCCAGCAGTGCCCGAAATAGCGCGATCACAGATACGCAGTATTTT.

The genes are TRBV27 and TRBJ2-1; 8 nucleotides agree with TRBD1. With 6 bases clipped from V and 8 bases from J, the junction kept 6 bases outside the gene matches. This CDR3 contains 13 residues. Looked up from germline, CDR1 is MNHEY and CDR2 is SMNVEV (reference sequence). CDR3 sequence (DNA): TGTGCCAGCAGCCGGACAGGGATGGATGAGCAGTTCTTC. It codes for CASSRTGMDEQFF.

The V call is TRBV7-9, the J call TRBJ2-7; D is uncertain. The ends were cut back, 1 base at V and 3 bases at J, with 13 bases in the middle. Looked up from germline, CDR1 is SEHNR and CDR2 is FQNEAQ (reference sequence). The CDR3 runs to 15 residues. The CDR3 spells CASSLDSPEIYEQYF. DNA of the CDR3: TGTGCCAGCAGCTTAGACAGCCCTGAGATCTACGAGCAGTACTTC.

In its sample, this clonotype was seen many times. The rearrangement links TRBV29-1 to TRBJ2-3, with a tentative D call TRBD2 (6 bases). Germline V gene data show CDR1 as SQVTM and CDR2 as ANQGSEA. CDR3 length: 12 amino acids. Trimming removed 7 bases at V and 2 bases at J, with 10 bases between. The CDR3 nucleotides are TGCAGCGCCGGGGGACCCACAGATACGCAGTATTTT. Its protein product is CSAGGPTDTQYF.

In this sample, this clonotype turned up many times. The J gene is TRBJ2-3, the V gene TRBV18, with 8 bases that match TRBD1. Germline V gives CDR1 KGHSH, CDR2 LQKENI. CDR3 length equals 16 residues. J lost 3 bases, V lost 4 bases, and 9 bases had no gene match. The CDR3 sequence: CASSRDRPKGTDTQYF. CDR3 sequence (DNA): TGTGCCAGCTCACGGGACAGGCCTAAGGGAACAGATACGCAGTATTTT.

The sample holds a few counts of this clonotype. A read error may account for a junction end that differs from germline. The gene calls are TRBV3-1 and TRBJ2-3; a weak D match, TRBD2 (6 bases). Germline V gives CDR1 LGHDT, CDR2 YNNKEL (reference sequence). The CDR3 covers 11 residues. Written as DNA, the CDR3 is TGTGCCAGCAGCCTACTCGCGGGGTTCCATTTT. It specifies CASSLLAGFHF.

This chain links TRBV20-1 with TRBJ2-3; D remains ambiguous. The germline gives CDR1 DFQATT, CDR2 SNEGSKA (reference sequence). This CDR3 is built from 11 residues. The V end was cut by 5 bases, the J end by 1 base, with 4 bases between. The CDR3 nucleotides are TGCAGTGCTGAGCGCACAGATACGCAGTATTTT. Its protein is CSAERTDTQYF.

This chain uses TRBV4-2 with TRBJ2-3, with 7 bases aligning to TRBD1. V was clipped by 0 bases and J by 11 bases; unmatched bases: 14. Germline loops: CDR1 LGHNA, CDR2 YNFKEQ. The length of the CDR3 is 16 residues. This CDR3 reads CASSQDTGALGVGQYF. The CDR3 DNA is TGTGCCAGCAGCCAAGATACAGGGGCTTTGGGAGTCGGGCAGTATTTT.

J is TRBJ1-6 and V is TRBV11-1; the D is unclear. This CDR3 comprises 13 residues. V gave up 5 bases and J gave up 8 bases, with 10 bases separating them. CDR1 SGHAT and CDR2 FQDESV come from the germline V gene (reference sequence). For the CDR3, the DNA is TGTGCCAGCAGCCCAACCACCGATTCACCCCTCCACTTT. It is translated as CASSPTTDSPLHF.

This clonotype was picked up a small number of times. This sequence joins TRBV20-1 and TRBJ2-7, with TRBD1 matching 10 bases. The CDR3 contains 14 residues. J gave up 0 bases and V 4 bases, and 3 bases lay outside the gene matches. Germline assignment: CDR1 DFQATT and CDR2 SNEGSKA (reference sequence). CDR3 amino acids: CSAKGQGFSYEQYF. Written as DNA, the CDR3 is TGCAGTGCTAAGGGACAGGGGTTCTCCTACGAGCAGTACTTC.

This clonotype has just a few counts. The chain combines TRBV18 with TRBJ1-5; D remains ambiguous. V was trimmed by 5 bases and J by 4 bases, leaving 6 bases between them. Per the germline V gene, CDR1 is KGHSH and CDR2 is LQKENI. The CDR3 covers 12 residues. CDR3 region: CASSEWNQPQHF. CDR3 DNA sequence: TGTGCCAGCTCAGAGTGGAATCAGCCCCAGCATTTT.

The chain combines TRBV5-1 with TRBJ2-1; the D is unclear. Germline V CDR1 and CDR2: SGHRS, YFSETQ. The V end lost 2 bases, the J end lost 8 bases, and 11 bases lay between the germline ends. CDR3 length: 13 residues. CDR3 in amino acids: CASSFLGTDEQFF. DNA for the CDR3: TGCGCCAGCAGCTTTTTAGGAACCGATGAGCAGTTCTTC. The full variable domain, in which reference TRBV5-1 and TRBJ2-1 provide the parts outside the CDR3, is KAGVTQTPRYLIKTRGQQVTLSCSPISGHRSVSWYQQTPGQGLQFLFEYFSETQRNKGNFPGRFSGRQFSNSRSEMNVSTLELGDSALYLCASSFLGTDEQFFGPGTRLTVL.

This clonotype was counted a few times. The CDR3 reads CASSSPTDSHQETQYF. The CDR3 region has the DNA TGCGCCAGCAGCTCCCCCACGGACTCCCACCAAGAGACCCAGTACTTC. The chain is built from TRBV5-1 and TRBJ2-5; possibly TRBD2 for D (5 bases). CDR3 length equals 16 residues. The ends were cut back, 3 bases at V and 0 bases at J, with 15 bases in the middle. Germline loops: CDR1 SGHRS, CDR2 YFSETQ.

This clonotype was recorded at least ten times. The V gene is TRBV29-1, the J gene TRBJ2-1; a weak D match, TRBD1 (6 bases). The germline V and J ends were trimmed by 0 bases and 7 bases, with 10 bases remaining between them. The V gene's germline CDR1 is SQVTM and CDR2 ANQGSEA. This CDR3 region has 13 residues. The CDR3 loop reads CSVEDPQGNEQFF. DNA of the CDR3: TGCAGCGTTGAAGATCCCCAGGGGAATGAGCAGTTCTTC.

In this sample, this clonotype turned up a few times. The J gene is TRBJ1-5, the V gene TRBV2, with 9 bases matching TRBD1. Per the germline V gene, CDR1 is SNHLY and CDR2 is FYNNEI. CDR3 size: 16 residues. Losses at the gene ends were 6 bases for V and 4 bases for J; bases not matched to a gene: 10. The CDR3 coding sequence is TGTGCCAGCAGCTCGGGACAGGGCCCGCGTAATCAGCCCCAGCATTTT. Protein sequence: CASSSGQGPRNQPQHF.

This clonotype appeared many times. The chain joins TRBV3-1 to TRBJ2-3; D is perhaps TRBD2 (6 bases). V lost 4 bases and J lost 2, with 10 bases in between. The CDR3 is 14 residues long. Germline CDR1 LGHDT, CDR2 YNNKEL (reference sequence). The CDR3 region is CASSLGLPTDTQYF. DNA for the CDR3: TGTGCCAGCAGCCTCGGACTACCCACAGATACGCAGTATTTT.

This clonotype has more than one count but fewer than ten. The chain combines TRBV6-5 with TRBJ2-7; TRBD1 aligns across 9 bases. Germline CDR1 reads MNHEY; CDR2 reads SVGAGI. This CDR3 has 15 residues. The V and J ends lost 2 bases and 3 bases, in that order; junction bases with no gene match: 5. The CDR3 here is CASSYGSGQGYEQYF. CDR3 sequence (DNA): TGTGCCAGCAGTTACGGCTCGGGACAGGGCTACGAGCAGTACTTC.

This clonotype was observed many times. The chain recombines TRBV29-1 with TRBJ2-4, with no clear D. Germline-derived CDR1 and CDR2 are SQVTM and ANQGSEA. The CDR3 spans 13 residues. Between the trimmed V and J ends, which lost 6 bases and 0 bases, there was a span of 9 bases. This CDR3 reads CSVEFEAKNIQYF. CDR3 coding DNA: TGCAGCGTCGAGTTTGAAGCCAAAAACATTCAGTACTTC.

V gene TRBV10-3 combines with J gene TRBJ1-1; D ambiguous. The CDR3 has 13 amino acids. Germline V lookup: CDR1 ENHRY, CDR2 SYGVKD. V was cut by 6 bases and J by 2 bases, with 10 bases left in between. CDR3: CAIRYQGNTEAFF. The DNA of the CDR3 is TGTGCCATCAGATACCAAGGTAACACTGAAGCTTTCTTT.

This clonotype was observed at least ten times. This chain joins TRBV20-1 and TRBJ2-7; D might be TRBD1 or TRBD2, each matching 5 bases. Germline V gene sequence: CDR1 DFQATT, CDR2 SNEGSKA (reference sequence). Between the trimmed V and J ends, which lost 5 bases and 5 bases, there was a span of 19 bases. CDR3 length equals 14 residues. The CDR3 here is CSAARDGSPDEQYF. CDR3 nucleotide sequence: TGCAGTGCTGCTCGGGACGGCTCCCCAGACGAGCAGTACTTC.

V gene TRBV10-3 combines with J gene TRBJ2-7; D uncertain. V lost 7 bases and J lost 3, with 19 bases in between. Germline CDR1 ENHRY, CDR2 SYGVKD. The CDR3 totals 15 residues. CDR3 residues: CAINVSKFPIYEQYF. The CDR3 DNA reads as TGTGCCATCAATGTCTCCAAGTTCCCCATCTACGAGCAGTACTTC.

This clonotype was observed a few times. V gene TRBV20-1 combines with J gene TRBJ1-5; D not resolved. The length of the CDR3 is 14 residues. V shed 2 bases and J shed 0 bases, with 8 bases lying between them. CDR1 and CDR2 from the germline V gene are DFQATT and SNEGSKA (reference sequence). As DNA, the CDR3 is TGCAGTGCTAGAAGGATGTATAGCAATCAGCCCCAGCATTTT. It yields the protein CSARRMYSNQPQHF.

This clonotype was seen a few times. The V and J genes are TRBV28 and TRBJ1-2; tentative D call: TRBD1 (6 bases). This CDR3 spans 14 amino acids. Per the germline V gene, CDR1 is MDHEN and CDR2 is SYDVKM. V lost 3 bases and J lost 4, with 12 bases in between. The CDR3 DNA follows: TGTGCCAGCAGTTTTGACAGGCTGGGCTATGGCTACACCTTC. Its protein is CASSFDRLGYGYTF.